What follows are 7 T cell receptor beta chains derived from one specimen sequenced in a study of human T cells and chemical hapten exposure. From the RACE reads, TCRdb called clonotypes with MiXCR, one entry per CDR3 protein. The sample yields a few hundred thousand distinct CDR3 sequences, 6% to 7% seen once. The time point: patch test 2, 6 weeks after DPC sensitization. Treatment of the sample: therapeutic diphenylcyclopropenone sensitization with weekly scalp DPC. Sequenced material: whole blood, taken in connection with sensitization to the hapten diphenylcyclopropenone (DPC). These receptor sequences come from a woman between 18 and 29 years old with alopecia areata. Some clones in this sample may be carry-over from other donors' samples.

This clonotype was found once. The chain couples TRBV3-1 to TRBJ2-7; the match to TRBD2 covers 7 bases. The junction had 6 bases not matched to a gene; V was cut back by 4 bases and J by 3 bases. The germline CDR1 and CDR2 sequences are LGHDT and YNNKEL (reference sequence). The CDR3 has 14 residues. The CDR3 bases are TGTGCCAGCAGCCCCTCCGAGCGGGGCTACGAGCAGTACTTC. This codes for CASSPSERGYEQYF.

In its sample, this clonotype was seen many times. The chain employs TRBV29-1 and TRBJ2-7, with D unclear. Trimming took off 0 bases at V and 3 bases at J, with 15 bases between the two ends. The CDR3 runs to 15 residues. Per germline, CDR1 SQVTM and CDR2 ANQGSEA. The CDR3, as DNA: TGCAGCGTTGAAGATCACCGAGGCCGAGACTACGAGCAGTACTTC. It translates to CSVEDHRGRDYEQYF.

The chain recombines TRBV4-3 with TRBJ2-1, with D tentatively TRBD1 or TRBD2 (5 bases each). The CDR3 length is 17 residues. The ends were cut back, 0 bases at V and 3 bases at J, with 15 bases in the middle. The germline V gene encodes CDR1 LGHNA and CDR2 YSLEER. The CDR3 region has the DNA TGCGCCAGCAGCCAAGATCCCCAGGGAGCGATCTACAATGAGCAGTTCTTC. It specifies CASSQDPQGAIYNEQFF.

In its sample, this clonotype was seen a few times. The chain is built from TRBV20-1 and TRBJ2-3; the D gene is possibly TRBD2 (5 bases). The CDR3 covers 15 residues. Trimming cost V 0 bases and J 1 base, with 11 bases left between them. The germline V gene encodes CDR1 DFQATT and CDR2 SNEGSKA (reference sequence). The CDR3 DNA sequence: TGCAGTGCTAGAGATCTGTCGGAGGGCACAGATACGCAGTATTTT. It codes for CSARDLSEGTDTQYF.

This clonotype was observed a few times. The chain couples TRBV14 to TRBJ2-1, with unresolved D. The germline V and J ends were trimmed by 4 bases and 2 bases, with 9 bases remaining between them. From germline, CDR1 is SGHDN and CDR2 FVKESK. The CDR3 runs 14 residues. The CDR3 loop is CASSPVEPYNEQFF. The CDR3 DNA reads TGTGCCAGCAGCCCTGTGGAGCCCTACAATGAGCAGTTCTTC.

This clonotype was seen at least ten times. The CDR3 region has the DNA TGTGCCAGCAGCTACGCAGGGGGCGCGTCGAACACTGAAGCTTTCTTT. Residues: CASSYAGGASNTEAFF. The rearrangement joins TRBV11-2 to TRBJ1-1, with 8 bases that match TRBD1. The CDR3 spans 16 residues. Per the germline V gene, CDR1 is SGHAT and CDR2 is FQNNGV. Trimming removed 4 bases from V and 1 base from J; junction bases left unmatched: 8. Full variable domain (missing parts from reference TRBV11-2 and TRBJ1-1): EAGVAQSPRYKIIEKRQSVAFWCNPISGHATLYWYQQILGQGPKLLIQFQNNGVVDDSQLPKDRFSAERLKGVDSTLKIQPAKLEDSAVYLCASSYAGGASNTEAFFGQGTRLTVV.

This clonotype was counted only a few times. The chain uses TRBV27 and TRBJ2-4; possible D gene TRBD1, 6 bases. Germline CDR1 reads MNHEY; CDR2 reads SMNVEV (reference sequence). Trimming took off 1 base at V and 3 bases at J, with 19 bases between the two ends. This CDR3 comprises 18 residues. The CDR3 nucleotides read TGTGCCAGCAGTTTATTCTCAGGGGCGCCCCGTGGCAAAAACATTCAGTACTTC. Translation: CASSLFSGAPRGKNIQYF.